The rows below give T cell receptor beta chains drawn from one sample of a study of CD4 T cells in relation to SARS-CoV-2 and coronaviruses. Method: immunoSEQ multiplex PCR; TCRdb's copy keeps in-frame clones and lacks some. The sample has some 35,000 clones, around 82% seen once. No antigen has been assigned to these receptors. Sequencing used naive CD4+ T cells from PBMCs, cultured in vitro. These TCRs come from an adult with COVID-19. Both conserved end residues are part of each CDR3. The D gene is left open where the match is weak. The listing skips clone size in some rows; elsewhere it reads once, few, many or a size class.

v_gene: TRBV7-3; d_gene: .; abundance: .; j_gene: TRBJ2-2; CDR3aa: CASSSGLTGELFF; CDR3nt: TGTGCCAGCAGCTCGGGACTCACCGGGGAGCTGTTTTTT
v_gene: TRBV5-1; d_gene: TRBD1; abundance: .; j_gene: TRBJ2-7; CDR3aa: CASSAGQEGYEQYF; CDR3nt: TGCGCCAGCAGCGCGGGACAGGAAGGCTACGAGCAGTACTTC
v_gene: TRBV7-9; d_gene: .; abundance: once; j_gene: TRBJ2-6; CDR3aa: CASEITGANVLTF; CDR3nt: TGTGCCAGCGAGATCACTGGGGCCAACGTCCTGACTTTC
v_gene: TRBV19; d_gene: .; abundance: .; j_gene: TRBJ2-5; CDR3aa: CASSIRGPETQYF; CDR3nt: TGTGCCAGTAGTATTCGGGGCCCGGAGACCCAGTACTTC
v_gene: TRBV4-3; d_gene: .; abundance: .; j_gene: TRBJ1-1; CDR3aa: CASSQVRGDGNTEAFF; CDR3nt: TGCGCCAGCAGCCAAGTGCGGGGCGACGGGAACACTGAAGCTTTCTTT
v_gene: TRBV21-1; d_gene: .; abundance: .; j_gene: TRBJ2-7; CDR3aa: CASSKEHLTAGRGHEQYF; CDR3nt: TGTGCCAGCAGCAAAGAACACCTAACTGCGGGCAGGGGACACGAGCAGTACTTC
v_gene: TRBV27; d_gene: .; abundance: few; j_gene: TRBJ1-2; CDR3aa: CASSQGRRYGYTF; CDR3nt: TGTGCCAGCAGTCAAGGACGGCGGTATGGCTACACCTTC
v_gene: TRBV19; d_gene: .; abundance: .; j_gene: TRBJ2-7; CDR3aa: CASSPGVSYEQYF; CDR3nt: TGTGCCAGTAGTCCGGGAGTTTCCTACGAGCAGTACTTC
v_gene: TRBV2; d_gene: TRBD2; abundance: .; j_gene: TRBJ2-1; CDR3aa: CASNREGSYNEQFF; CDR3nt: TGTGCCAGCAATAGGGAGGGGTCCTACAATGAGCAGTTCTTC
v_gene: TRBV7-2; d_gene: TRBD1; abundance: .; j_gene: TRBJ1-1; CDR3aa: CASSPTGSNTEAFF; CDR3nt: TGTGCCAGCAGCCCGACAGGGTCTAACACTGAAGCTTTCTTT
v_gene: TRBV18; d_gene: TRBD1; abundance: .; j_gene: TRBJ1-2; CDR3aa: CASSRQGGSNYGYTF; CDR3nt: TGTGCCAGCTCGAGACAGGGAGGGTCTAACTATGGCTACACCTTC
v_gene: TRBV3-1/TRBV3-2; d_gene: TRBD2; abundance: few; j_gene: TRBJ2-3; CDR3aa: CASSQDIMGGREDTQYF; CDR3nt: TGTGCCAGCAGCCAAGATATAATGGGGGGGAGGGAAGATACGCAGTATTTT
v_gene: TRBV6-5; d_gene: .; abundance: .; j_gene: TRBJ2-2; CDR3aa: CASLKDPLPGELFF; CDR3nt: TGTGCCAGCCTAAAGGACCCGCTCCCCGGGGAGCTGTTTTTT
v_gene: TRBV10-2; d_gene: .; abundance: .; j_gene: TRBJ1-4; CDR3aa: CASSGQTANNEKLFF; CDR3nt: TGCGCCAGCAGTGGCCAGACAGCAAATAATGAAAAACTGTTTTTT
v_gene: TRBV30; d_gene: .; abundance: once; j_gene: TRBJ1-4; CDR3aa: CAWSLNEKLFF; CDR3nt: TGTGCCTGGAGTCTCAATGAAAAACTGTTTTTT
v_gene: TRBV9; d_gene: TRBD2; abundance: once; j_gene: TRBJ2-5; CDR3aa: CASSVGTNRREAQYF; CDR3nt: TGTGCCAGCAGCGTGGGGACTAACCGTAGAGAGGCCCAGTACTTC